Listed below are T cell receptor beta chains from one sample, sequenced in a study of immune heterogeneity within non-small cell lung tumors. One entry per CDR3 protein, called by TCRdb with MiXCR from the multiplex PCR reads. Among approximately 21,000 distinct CDR3 sequences listed, around 30% were seen once. Sequenced sample: lung tumor tissue. The receptors here all came from a man aged 40-50 years with non-small cell lung cancer. Both conserved end residues are part of each CDR3. D genes are given only for firm matches. Only part of the rows carry a size: once, few, many, or a class if the clone is expanded.

D gene	clone size	V gene	J gene	CDR3 protein	CDR3 DNA
TRBD1	many	TRBV30	TRBJ1-5	CAWTGGLSQPQHF	TGTGCCTGGACAGGGGGCTTAAGCCAGCCCCAGCATTTT
NA	NA	TRBV4-1	TRBJ2-2	CASSQYYTGELFF	TGCGCCAGCAGCCAGTACTACACCGGGGAGCTGTTTTTT
TRBD2	NA	TRBV24-1	TRBJ2-1	CATSDVAGGEQFF	TGTGCCACCAGTGATGTAGCGGGAGGCGAGCAGTTCTTC
NA	few	TRBV7-8	TRBJ1-5	CASSLQGRNSNQPQHF	TGTGCCAGCAGTCTTCAGGGGAGAAATAGCAATCAGCCCCAGCATTTT
NA	NA	TRBV2	TRBJ2-5	CATAAQETQYF	TGTGCCACTGCCGCTCAAGAGACCCAGTACTTC
NA	NA	TRBV3-1	TRBJ2-3	CASSPWSDGKAQYF	TGTGCCAGCAGCCCGTGGAGTGACGGGAAGGCGCAGTATTTT
NA	medium-sized	TRBV10-2	TRBJ1-5	CASSEAPGNSNQPQHF	TGCGCCAGCAGTGAGGCCCCAGGGAATAGCAATCAGCCCCAGCATTTT
TRBD1	NA	TRBV5-1	TRBJ2-6	CASSTGQGSGANVLTF	TGCGCCAGCAGCACGGGACAGGGATCTGGGGCCAACGTCCTGACTTTC
NA	medium-sized	TRBV6-1	TRBJ2-2	CASSPSGHGTDTGELFF	TGTGCCAGCAGTCCTTCGGGACACGGGACGGACACCGGGGAGCTGTTTTTT
NA	NA	TRBV24-1	TRBJ2-7	CATSEKGGQYF	TGTGCCACCAGTGAAAAAGGGGGGCAGTACTTC
TRBD1	NA	TRBV30	TRBJ1-4	CAYTPPGTVNEKLLF	TGTGCCTACACCCCGCCGGGGACAGTTAATGAAAAACTGTTATTT
TRBD1	many	TRBV6-1	TRBJ1-2	CASSKDRVYGYTF	TGTGCCAGCAGTAAGGACAGGGTCTATGGCTACACCTTC
TRBD2	medium-sized	TRBV2	TRBJ2-1	CASSEKVLAGPGNEQFF	TGTGCCAGCAGTGAAAAGGTACTAGCGGGACCCGGTAATGAGCAGTTCTTC
NA	medium-sized	TRBV15	TRBJ2-3	CATSNRDTQYF	TGTGCCACCAGCAACCGAGATACGCAGTATTTT
NA	many	TRBV9	TRBJ1-2	CASSPGAGALLGGYTF	TGTGCCAGCAGCCCAGGGGCCGGGGCCTTATTGGGGGGCTACACCTTC
NA	NA	TRBV2	TRBJ1-2	CASSGVLAGLRGYTF	TGTGCCAGCAGTGGGGTTTTGGCGGGGCTGAGAGGCTACACCTTC
TRBD1	NA	TRBV7-9	TRBJ1-1	CASSQGAETEAFF	TGTGCCAGCAGCCAGGGGGCGGAGACTGAAGCTTTCTTT
NA	medium-sized	TRBV30	TRBJ2-1	CAWSVIRANEQFF	TGTGCCTGGAGTGTAATAAGGGCTAATGAGCAGTTCTTC
TRBD2	NA	TRBV7-2	TRBJ2-3	CASSYAGTTGSRDTQYF	TGTGCCAGCAGCTATGCGGGGACTACCGGGAGCAGAGATACGCAGTATTTT
NA	many	TRBV10-3	TRBJ1-4	CAISESANEKLFF	TGTGCCATCAGTGAGTCAGCTAATGAAAAACTGTTTTTT
NA	NA	TRBV7-9	TRBJ1-6	CASSFGGTANSPLHF	TGTGCCAGCAGCTTCGGGGGGACGGCCAATTCACCCCTCCACTTT
NA	many	TRBV6-1	TRBJ2-7	CASSDYAGSLYEQYF	TGTGCCAGCAGTGATTATGCAGGGTCCCTCTACGAGCAGTACTTC
TRBD2	few	TRBV6-1	TRBJ2-7	CASSEVVAGGGYEQYF	TGTGCCAGCAGTGAAGTAGTAGCGGGGGGGGGCTACGAGCAGTACTTC
NA	NA	TRBV30	TRBJ2-6	CAWMGGSGANVLTF	TGTGCCTGGATGGGTGGAAGTGGGGCCAACGTCCTGACTTTC
NA	NA	TRBV29-1	TRBJ1-1	CSGTSTTEAFF	TGCAGCGGGACATCGACCACTGAAGCTTTCTTT
NA	NA	TRBV15	TRBJ2-3	CATSRERGGRGSNTQYF	TGTGCCACCAGCAGAGAAAGGGGAGGCAGGGGTTCAAATACGCAGTATTTT
NA	once	TRBV20-1	TRBJ1-6	CSAKQPNSRLHF	TGCAGTGCTAAACAGCCTAATTCACGCCTCCACTTT
NA	NA	TRBV6-1	TRBJ2-1	CASNRVGGEQFF	TGTGCCAGCAACCGAGTCGGAGGGGAGCAGTTCTTC
TRBD1	NA	TRBV5-1	TRBJ2-4	CASSPGTDLAKNIQYF	TGCGCCAGCAGCCCCGGGACAGACCTAGCCAAAAACATTCAGTACTTC
TRBD1	NA	TRBV28	TRBJ2-4	CASYGQGKNIQYF	TGTGCCAGCTACGGACAGGGGAAAAACATTCAGTACTTC
NA	NA	TRBV11-3	TRBJ2-1	CASSSGFRDQQFF	TGTGCCAGCAGCTCTGGGTTCCGGGATCAGCAGTTCTTC
NA	many	TRBV6-1	TRBJ2-2	CASTRDHTGELFF	TGTGCCAGCACCAGGGATCACACCGGGGAGCTGTTTTTT
NA	NA	TRBV7-9	TRBJ2-1	CASSLEGPGRIF	TGTGCCAGCAGCTTAGAGGGACCCGGTCGAATCTTC
NA	NA	TRBV19	TRBJ1-1	CASSIRSPGETEAFF	TGTGCCAGTAGTATTAGGTCACCCGGGGAGACTGAAGCTTTCTTT
NA	many	TRBV11-2	TRBJ1-4	CASSPQVGRGSGREKLFF	TGTGCCAGCAGCCCTCAAGTGGGGAGGGGGTCAGGTCGGGAAAAACTGTTTTTT
NA	many	TRBV6-5	TRBJ1-6	CASSYSPAPRGTPLHF	TGTGCCAGCAGTTACTCTCCGGCACCTCGAGGGACACCCCTCCACTTT
TRBD2	few	TRBV7-9	TRBJ2-2	CASSSQSGRTGELFF	TGTGCCAGCAGCTCCCAGAGCGGGAGGACCGGGGAGCTGTTTTTT
TRBD2	many	TRBV15	TRBJ2-7	CATSRGRGMAYEQYF	TGTGCCACCAGCAGGGGGCGGGGGATGGCCTACGAGCAGTACTTC
NA	NA	TRBV9	TRBJ2-1	CASSPSPAHEQFF	TGTGCCAGCAGCCCTTCTCCGGCACACGAGCAGTTCTTC
TRBD1	many	TRBV11-2	TRBJ1-2	CASSPGQGTTSYGYTF	TGTGCCAGCAGCCCAGGACAGGGAACCACTAGCTATGGCTACACCTTC
NA	NA	TRBV6-1	TRBJ1-1	CASNTRGGGTEAFF	TGTGCCAGCAATACCCGAGGGGGAGGCACTGAAGCTTTCTTT
NA	NA	TRBV12-3/TRBV12-4	TRBJ2-3	CASLPGDGDTQYF	TGTGCCAGCCTCCCGGGGGACGGGGATACGCAGTATTTT
NA	NA	TRBV7-9	TRBJ1-2	CASSLMGTFLYGYTF	TGTGCCAGCAGCTTAATGGGGACCTTCCTATATGGCTACACCTTC
TRBD2	medium-sized	TRBV4-1	TRBJ2-7	CASSQNSGGTYEQYF	TGCGCCAGCAGCCAAAATAGCGGGGGTACCTACGAGCAGTACTTC
NA	NA	TRBV6-1	TRBJ1-5	CVSSPRDIRTYGNQPQHF	TGTGTCAGCAGCCCCCGGGACATTCGTACGTATGGCAATCAGCCCCAGCATTTT
TRBD1	NA	TRBV5-1	TRBJ1-1	CASSWTGSNTEAFF	TGCGCCAGCAGCTGGACAGGGTCGAACACTGAAGCTTTCTTT
TRBD1	large	TRBV25-1	TRBJ1-2	CATTPAGGDYGYTF	TGTGCCACCACTCCGGCAGGGGGCGACTATGGCTACACCTTC
TRBD1	many	TRBV6-1	TRBJ2-2	CASSSGTGAGELFF	TGTGCCAGCAGTTCCGGAACAGGGGCCGGGGAGCTGTTTTTT
NA	few	TRBV20-1	TRBJ2-1	CSARGGGVNEQFF	TGCAGTGCTAGAGGAGGAGGCGTCAATGAGCAGTTCTTC
TRBD2	medium-sized	TRBV10-1	TRBJ2-2	CASSDREGGPDTGELFF	TGCGCCAGCAGCGACCGGGAGGGAGGGCCGGACACCGGGGAGCTGTTTTTT
TRBD2	NA	TRBV11-2	TRBJ2-1	CASSLGTLGTRGYEQFF	TGTGCCAGCAGCTTAGGTACCCTCGGGACTAGGGGGTATGAGCAGTTCTTC
TRBD1	few	TRBV5-1	TRBJ1-1	CASSPYRGTEAFF	TGCGCCAGCAGCCCTTACAGGGGCACTGAAGCTTTCTTT
NA	many	TRBV6-1	TRBJ2-3	CASATGIDTQYF	TGTGCCAGCGCAACAGGGATTGATACGCAGTATTTT